Following are 8 T cell receptor beta chains from one sample sequenced in a study of cytomegalovirus exposure and HLA in healthy donors. PCR used 60 Vbeta primers and 13 Jbeta primers. The method was immunoSEQ multiplex PCR; TCRdb's version includes in-frame clones alone and lacks a portion of them. The sample has some 150,000 clones, 68% seen once. Sequencing input: PBMCs. These receptors were taken from a man aged 60-69 years in good health and CMV-seronegative.

The chain carries TRBV5-6 and TRBJ1-4; the D is unclear. Germline loops: CDR1 SGHDT, CDR2 YYEEEE. This CDR3 contains 16 residues. The germline V and J ends were trimmed by 0 bases and 6 bases, with 15 bases remaining between them. The CDR3 sequence is CASSLAMGSRDEKLFF. The CDR3 DNA reads TGTGCCAGCAGCTTGGCCATGGGGAGTCGGGATGAAAAACTGTTTTTT.

The rearrangement uses TRBV30 and TRBJ2-2, with 7 bases fitting TRBD2. V lost 8 bases to trimming and J lost 2 bases; unmatched junction nucleotides: 14. Germline V gene data show CDR1 as GTSNPN and CDR2 as SVGIG (reference sequence). There are 16 residues in the CDR3. The CDR3 sequence: CAGLLAEIANTGELFF. The CDR3 coding sequence is TGTGCCGGCCTTCTAGCGGAGATCGCCAACACCGGGGAGCTGTTTTTT.

The chain joins TRBV15 to TRBJ2-6; D gene uncertain. Trimming cost V 4 bases and J 0 bases, with 7 bases left between them. The germline gives CDR1 LNHNV, CDR2 YYDKDF (reference sequence). This CDR3 has 15 residues. CDR3 sequence: CATSTYSSGANVLTF. In nucleotides, the CDR3 is TGTGCCACCAGCACGTACAGCTCTGGGGCCAACGTCCTGACTTTC. Full variable domain (rest looked up from reference TRBV15 and TRBJ2-6): DAMVIQNPRYQVTQFGKPVTLSCSQTLNHNVMYWYQQKSSQAPKLLFHYYDKDFNNEADTPDNFQSRRPNTSFCFLDIRSPGLGDTAMYLCATSTYSSGANVLTFGAGSRLTVL.

The rearrangement joins TRBV30 to TRBJ1-6, with 10 bases identical to TRBD1. Trimming cost V 3 bases and J 7 bases; bases outside gene matches: 6. The CDR3 consists of 15 residues. Germline lookup yields CDR1 GTSNPN and CDR2 SVGIG (reference sequence). CDR3: CAWRDQGQGNSPLHF. The CDR3 nucleotides are TGTGCCTGGAGGGATCAGGGACAGGGGAATTCACCCCTCCACTTT.

The chain uses TRBV5-1 and TRBJ2-7; maybe TRBD1 (6 bases). Germline V gene sequence: CDR1 SGHRS, CDR2 YFSETQ. The CDR3 is 13 residues long. V lost 1 base and J lost 4, with 9 bases in between. CDR3 nucleotide sequence: TGCGCCAGCAGCTTGACTCAGGGGTACGAGCAGTACTTC. It yields the protein CASSLTQGYEQYF.

This clone was counted only a few times. The chain links TRBV6-5 to TRBJ2-7; 7 bases are shared with TRBD1. The V segment lost 3 bases and the J segment 7 bases; nucleotides outside the gene matches: 15. CDR1 is MNHEY and CDR2 is SVGAGI in the germline V gene. The CDR3 is made up of 16 amino acids. The CDR3 spells CASSYSRTGNLIEQYF. CDR3 coding DNA: TGTGCCAGCAGTTATTCCCGGACAGGCAACCTCATAGAGCAGTACTTC.

The chain carries TRBV7-3 and TRBJ2-2, with 8 bases fitting TRBD2. From germline, CDR1 is SGHTA and CDR2 FQGTGA. Trimming at V came to 3 bases and at J to 1 base, leaving 7 bases not matched to a gene. This CDR3 has 17 residues. The CDR3 sequence is CASSLSPGLENTGELFF. CDR3 DNA: TGTGCCAGCAGCTTGAGCCCGGGACTAGAGAACACCGGGGAGCTGTTTTTT.

This clone was picked up a small number of times. CDR3 residues: CASKGTSGRYEQYF. DNA of the CDR3: TGTGCCAGCAAGGGGACTAGCGGGAGATACGAGCAGTACTTC. The chain is built from TRBV6-8 and TRBJ2-7; 14 bases map to TRBD2. CDR3 size: 14 residues. CDR1 is MNHGY and CDR2 is SAAAGT in the germline V gene. Trimming removed 7 bases from V and 4 bases from J; junction bases left unmatched: 3.